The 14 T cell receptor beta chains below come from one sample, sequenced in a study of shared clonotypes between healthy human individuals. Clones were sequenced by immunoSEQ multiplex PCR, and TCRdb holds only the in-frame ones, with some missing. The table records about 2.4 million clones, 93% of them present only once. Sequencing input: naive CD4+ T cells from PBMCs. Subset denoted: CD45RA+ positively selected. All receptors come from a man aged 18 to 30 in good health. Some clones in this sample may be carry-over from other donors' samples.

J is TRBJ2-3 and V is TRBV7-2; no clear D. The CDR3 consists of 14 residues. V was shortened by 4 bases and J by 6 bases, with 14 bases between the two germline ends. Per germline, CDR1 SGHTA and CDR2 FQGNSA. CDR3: CASSSPGTRDTQYF. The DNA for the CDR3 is TGTGCCAGCAGCTCCCCAGGTACGAGGGATACGCAGTATTTT. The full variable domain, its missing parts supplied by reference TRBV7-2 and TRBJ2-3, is GAGVSQSPSNKVTEKGKDVELRCDPISGHTALYWYRQSLGQGLEFLIYFQGNSAPDKSGLPSDRFSAERTGGSVSTLTIQRTQQEDSAVYLCASSSPGTRDTQYFGPGTRLTVL.

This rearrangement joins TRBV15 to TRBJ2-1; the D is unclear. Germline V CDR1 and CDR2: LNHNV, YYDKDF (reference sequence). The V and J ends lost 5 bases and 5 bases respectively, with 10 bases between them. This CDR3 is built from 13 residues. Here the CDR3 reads CATSARQDNEQFF. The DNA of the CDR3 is TGTGCCACCAGCGCCCGGCAGGACAATGAGCAGTTCTTC.

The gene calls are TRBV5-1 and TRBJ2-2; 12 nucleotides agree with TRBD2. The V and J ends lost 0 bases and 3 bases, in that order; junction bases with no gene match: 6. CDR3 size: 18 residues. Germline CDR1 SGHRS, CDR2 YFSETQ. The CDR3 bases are TGCGCCAGCAGCTTGGTAGCGACTAGCGGGAGATACACCGGGGAGCTGTTTTTT. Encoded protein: CASSLVATSGRYTGELFF.

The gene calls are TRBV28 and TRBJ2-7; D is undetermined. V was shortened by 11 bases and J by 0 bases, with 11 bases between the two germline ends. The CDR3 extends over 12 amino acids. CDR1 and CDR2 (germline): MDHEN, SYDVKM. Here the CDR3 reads CALGRYSYEQYF. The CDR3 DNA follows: TGTGCCCTGGGCAGGTACTCCTACGAGCAGTACTTC.

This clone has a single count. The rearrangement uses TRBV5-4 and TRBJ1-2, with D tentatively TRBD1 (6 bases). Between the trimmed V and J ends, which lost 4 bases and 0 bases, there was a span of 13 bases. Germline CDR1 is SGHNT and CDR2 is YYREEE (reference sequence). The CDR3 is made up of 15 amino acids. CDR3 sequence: CASSAGTRTNYGYTF. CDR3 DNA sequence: TGTGCCAGCAGCGCAGGGACACGAACTAACTATGGCTACACCTTC.

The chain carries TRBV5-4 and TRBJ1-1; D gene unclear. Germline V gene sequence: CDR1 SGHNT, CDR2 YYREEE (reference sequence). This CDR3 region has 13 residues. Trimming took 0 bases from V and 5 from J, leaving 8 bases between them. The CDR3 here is CASSLATGTEAFF. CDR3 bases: TGTGCCAGCAGCTTGGCGACGGGAACTGAAGCTTTCTTT.

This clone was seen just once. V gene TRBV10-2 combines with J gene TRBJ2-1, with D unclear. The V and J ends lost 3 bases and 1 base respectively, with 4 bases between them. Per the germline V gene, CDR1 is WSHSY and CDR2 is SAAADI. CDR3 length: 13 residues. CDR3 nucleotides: TGCGCCAGCAGTGATTGGTCCTACAATGAGCAGTTCTTC. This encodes CASSDWSYNEQFF.

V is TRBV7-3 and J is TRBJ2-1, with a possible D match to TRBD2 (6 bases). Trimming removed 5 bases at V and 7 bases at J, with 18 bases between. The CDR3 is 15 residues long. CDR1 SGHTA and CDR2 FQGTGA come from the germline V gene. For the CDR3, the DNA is TGTGCCAGCAGCCCTCCGGGACTCCCAAGGAATGAGCAGTTCTTC. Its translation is CASSPPGLPRNEQFF. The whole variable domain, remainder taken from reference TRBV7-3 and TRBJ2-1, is GAGVSQTPSNKVTEKGKYVELRCDPISGHTALYWYRQSLGQGPEFLIYFQGTGAADDSGLPNDRFFAVRPEGSVSTLKIQRTERGDSAVYLCASSPPGLPRNEQFFGPGTRLTVL.

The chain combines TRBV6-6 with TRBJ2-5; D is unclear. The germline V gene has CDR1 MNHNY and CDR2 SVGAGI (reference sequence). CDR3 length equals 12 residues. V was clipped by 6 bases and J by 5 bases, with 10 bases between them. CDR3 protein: CASRPEGETQYF. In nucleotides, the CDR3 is TGTGCCAGCAGACCCGAAGGGGAGACCCAGTACTTC.

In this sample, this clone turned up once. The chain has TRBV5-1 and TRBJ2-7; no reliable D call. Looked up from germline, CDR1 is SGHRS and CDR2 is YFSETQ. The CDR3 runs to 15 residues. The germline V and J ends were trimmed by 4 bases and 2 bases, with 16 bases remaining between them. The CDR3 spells CASSPGPEQTYEQYF. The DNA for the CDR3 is TGCGCCAGCAGCCCCGGCCCCGAGCAGACCTACGAGCAGTACTTC.

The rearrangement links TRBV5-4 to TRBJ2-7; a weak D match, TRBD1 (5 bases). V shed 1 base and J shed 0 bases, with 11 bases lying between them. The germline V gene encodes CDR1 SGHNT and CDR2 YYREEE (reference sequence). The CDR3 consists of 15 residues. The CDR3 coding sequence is TGTGCCAGCAGCTTGCAGGGCAGGAGCTCCTACGAGCAGTACTTC. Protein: CASSLQGRSSYEQYF.

This CDR3 reads CASHSGTGVEADTQYF. The CDR3 region has the DNA TGTGCGTCTCACTCGGGGACAGGAGTGGAGGCAGATACGCAGTATTTT. V usage is TRBV6-6 and J usage is TRBJ2-3, with 8 positions matching TRBD1. Looked up from germline, CDR1 is MNHNY and CDR2 is SVGAGI (reference sequence). The CDR3 consists of 16 residues.

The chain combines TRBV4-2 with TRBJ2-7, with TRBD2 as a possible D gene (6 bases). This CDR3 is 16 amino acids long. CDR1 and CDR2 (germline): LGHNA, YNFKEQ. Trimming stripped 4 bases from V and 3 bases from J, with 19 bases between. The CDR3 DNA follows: TGTGCCAGCAGCCGTAGAACTAGCCGGGAGAACTACGAGCAGTACTTC. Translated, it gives CASSRRTSRENYEQYF.

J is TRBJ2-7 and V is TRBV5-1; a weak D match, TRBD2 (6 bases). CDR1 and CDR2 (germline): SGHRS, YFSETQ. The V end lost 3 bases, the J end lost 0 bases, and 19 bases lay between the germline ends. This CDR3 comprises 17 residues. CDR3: CASSWGGTSSNSYEQYF. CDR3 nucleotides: TGCGCCAGCAGCTGGGGTGGGACTTCGAGCAACTCCTACGAGCAGTACTTC.